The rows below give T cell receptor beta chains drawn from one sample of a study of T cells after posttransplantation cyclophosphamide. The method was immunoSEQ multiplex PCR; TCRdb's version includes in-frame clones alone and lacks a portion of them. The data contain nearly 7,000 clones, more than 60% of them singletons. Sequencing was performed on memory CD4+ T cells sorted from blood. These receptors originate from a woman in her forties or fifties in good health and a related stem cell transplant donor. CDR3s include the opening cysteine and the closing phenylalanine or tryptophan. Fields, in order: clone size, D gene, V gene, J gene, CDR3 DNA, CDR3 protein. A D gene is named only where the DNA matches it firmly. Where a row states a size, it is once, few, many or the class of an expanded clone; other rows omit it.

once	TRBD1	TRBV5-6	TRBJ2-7	TGTGCCAGCATGGGACAGTCCGAGCAGTACTTC	CASMGQSEQYF
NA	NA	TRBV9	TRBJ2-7	TGTGCCAGCAGCGTAGGGGCAGGAAGCTCCTACGAGCAGTACTTC	CASSVGAGSSYEQYF
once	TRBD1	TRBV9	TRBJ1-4	TGTGCCAGCAGCTCAGGGACAGGGATGAATGAAAAACTGTTTTTT	CASSSGTGMNEKLFF
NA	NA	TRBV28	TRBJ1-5	TGTGCCAGCAGGGTACAGAATCAGCCCCAGCATTTT	CASRVQNQPQHF
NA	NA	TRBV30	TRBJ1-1	TGTGCCTGGAGTCGGAGCCATATGAACACTGAAGCTTTCTTT	CAWSRSHMNTEAFF
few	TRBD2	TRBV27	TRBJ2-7	TGTGCCAGCAGTTGGGGTGCTAGCGGGAGGTACGAGCAGTACTTC	CASSWGASGRYEQYF
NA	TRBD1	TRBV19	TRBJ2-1	TGTGCCAGTAGTGTTAACAGGGGACGCGCAATATACAATGAGCAGTTCTTC	CASSVNRGRAIYNEQFF
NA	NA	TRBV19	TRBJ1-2	TGTGCCAGTAGTACTCCAGGGCTTGCCTATGGCTACACCTTC	CASSTPGLAYGYTF
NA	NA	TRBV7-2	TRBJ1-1	TGTGCCAGCAGCTTAGGCAGGAACACTGAAGCTTTCTTT	CASSLGRNTEAFF
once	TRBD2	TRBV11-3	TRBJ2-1	TGTGCCAGCAGCCTGAGCGGGAGTAATTACAATGAGCAGTTCTTC	CASSLSGSNYNEQFF
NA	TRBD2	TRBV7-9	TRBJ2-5	TGTGCCAGCAGCTTTCTAGCGGCCCAAGAGACCCAGTACTTC	CASSFLAAQETQYF
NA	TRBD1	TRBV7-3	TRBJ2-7	TGTGCCAGCAGCTTCAGGGGGATCGGCGAGCAGTACTTC	CASSFRGIGEQYF
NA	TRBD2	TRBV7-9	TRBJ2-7	TGTGCCAGCAGCTTTAGCGGGAGGGCCTTGGCCGAGCAGTACTTC	CASSFSGRALAEQYF
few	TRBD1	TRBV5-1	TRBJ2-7	TGCGCCAGCAGCTTCACAGGGGTCGCATACGAGCAGTACTTC	CASSFTGVAYEQYF
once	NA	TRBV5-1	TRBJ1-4	TGCGCCAGCAGCTTGGGTTCCGGAGCTAATGAAAAACTGTTTTTT	CASSLGSGANEKLFF
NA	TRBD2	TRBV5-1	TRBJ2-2	TGCGCCAGCACTGGTCTGGCGGGAGGGACCGCCGGGGAGCTGTTTTTT	CASTGLAGGTAGELFF
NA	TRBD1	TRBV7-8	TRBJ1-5	TGTGCCAGCAGCTTTCACAGGGGGGATCAGCCCCAGCATTTT	CASSFHRGDQPQHF
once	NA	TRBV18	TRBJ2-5	TGTGCCAGCTCACCACGACTTGGGGAGACCCAGTACTTC	CASSPRLGETQYF
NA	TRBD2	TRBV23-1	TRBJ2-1	TGCGCCAGCAAAGCCCGGACTAGCGGGAGTAGGAATGAGCAGTTCTTC	CASKARTSGSRNEQFF
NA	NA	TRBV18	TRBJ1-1	TGTGCCAGCTCCCCTGTGACAGGGAACACTGAAGCTTTCTTT	CASSPVTGNTEAFF
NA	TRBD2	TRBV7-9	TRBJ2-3	TGTGCCGGACAAACAGGTAGCGGGGACACAGATACGCAGTATTTT	CAGQTGSGDTDTQYF
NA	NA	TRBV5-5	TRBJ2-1	TGTGCCAGCAGGGCCGACTTGAATAACAATGAGCAGTTCTTC	CASRADLNNNEQFF
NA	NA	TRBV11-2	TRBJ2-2	TGTGCCAGCAGGGGGGCAGTAAACACCGGGGAGCTGTTTTTT	CASRGAVNTGELFF
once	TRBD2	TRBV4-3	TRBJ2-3	TGCGCCAGCAGCCGTTATACTAGCGGGAGCACAGATACGCAGTATTTT	CASSRYTSGSTDTQYF
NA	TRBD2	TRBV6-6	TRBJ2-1	TGTGCCAGCAGTTACCTTGGGGAGGGTGGTAATGAGCAGTTCTTC	CASSYLGEGGNEQFF
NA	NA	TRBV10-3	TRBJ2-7	TGTGCCATCAGTCAACGACAGGCCGCCTACGAGCAGTACTTC	CAISQRQAAYEQYF
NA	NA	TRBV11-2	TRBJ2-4	TGTGCCAGCACCTCTTTGCGCCTAGCCAAAAACATTCAGTACTTC	CASTSLRLAKNIQYF
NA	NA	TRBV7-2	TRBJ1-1	TGTGCCAGCAGGTTTACCGGGACAACAATTGAAGCTTTCTTT	CASRFTGTTIEAFF
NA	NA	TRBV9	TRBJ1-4	TGTGCCAGCAGTAGGGGGGGTGAAAAACTGTTTTTT	CASSRGGEKLFF
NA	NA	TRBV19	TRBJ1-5	TGTGCCAGTACCCGGCGGGGAGAAATGGATCAGCCCCAGCATTTT	CASTRRGEMDQPQHF
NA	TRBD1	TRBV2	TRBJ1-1	TGTGCCAGTCAGGGGGCTGGCACTGAAGCTTTCTTT	CASQGAGTEAFF
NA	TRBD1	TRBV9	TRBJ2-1	TGTGCCAGCAGCACGACAGGGGCCCAGGTGGTCAATGAGCAGTTCTTC	CASSTTGAQVVNEQFF
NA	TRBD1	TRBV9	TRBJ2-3	TGTGCCAGCAGCGTAGAGACAGGGCGTACGCAGTATTTT	CASSVETGRTQYF
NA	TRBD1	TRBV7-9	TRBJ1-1	TGTGCCAGCAGCTCTTCTGACAGGGCGATTACTGAAGCTTTCTTT	CASSSSDRAITEAFF
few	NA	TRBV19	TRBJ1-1	TGTGCCAGTAGTAATCCGGGGGTAAACACTGAAGCTTTCTTT	CASSNPGVNTEAFF
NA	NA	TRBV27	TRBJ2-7	TGTGCCAGCAGTTTATACGGCGAGCAGTACTTC	CASSLYGEQYF
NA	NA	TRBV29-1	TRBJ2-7	TGCAGCGCCTATTCCGGACAGACCTACGAGCAGTACTTC	CSAYSGQTYEQYF
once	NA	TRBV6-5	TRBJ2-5	TGTGCCAGCAGTTGGTCGTCGGGGCAAGAGACCCAGTACTTC	CASSWSSGQETQYF